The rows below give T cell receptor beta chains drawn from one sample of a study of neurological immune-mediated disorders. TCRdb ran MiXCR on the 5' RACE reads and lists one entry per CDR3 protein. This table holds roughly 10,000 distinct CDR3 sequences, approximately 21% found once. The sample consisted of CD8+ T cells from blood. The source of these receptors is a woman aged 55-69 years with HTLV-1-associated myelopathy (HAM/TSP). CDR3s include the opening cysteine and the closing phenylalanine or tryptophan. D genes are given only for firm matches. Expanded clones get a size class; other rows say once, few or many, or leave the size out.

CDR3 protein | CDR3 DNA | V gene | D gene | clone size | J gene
CASSQVLSGADNEQFF | TGTGCCAGCAGCCAAGTTTTGTCAGGGGCCGACAATGAGCAGTTCTTC | TRBV3-1 | NA | many | TRBJ2-1
CSVDAAPRTSGAYNEQFF | TGCAGCGTTGACGCCGCACCACGGACTAGCGGGGCATACAATGAGCAGTTCTTC | TRBV29-1 | TRBD2 | many | TRBJ2-1
CASSLVGVAEAFF | TGTGCCAGCAGCTTAGTAGGGGTGGCTGAAGCTTTCTTT | TRBV7-9 | NA | NA | TRBJ1-1
CASSGGQLGETQYF | TGTGCCAGCAGTGGTGGACAATTAGGAGAGACCCAGTACTTC | TRBV6-5 | NA | many | TRBJ2-5
CASSPGASGTQYF | TGTGCCAGCAGCCCCGGTGCCTCGGGGACCCAGTACTTC | TRBV7-8 | NA | NA | TRBJ2-5
CASSDSDEQFF | TGTGCCAGCAGTGACTCAGATGAGCAGTTCTTC | TRBV6-4 | NA | NA | TRBJ2-1
CAFRSTEAFF | TGTGCCTTCAGATCGACTGAAGCTTTCTTT | TRBV30 | NA | few | TRBJ1-1
CASSLGGEADYEQYF | TGTGCCAGCAGCTTAGGCGGGGAGGCCGACTACGAGCAGTACTTC | TRBV7-2 | NA | many | TRBJ2-7
CSARGAANEQFF | TGCAGTGCTAGAGGGGCGGCCAATGAGCAGTTCTTC | TRBV20-1 | NA | NA | TRBJ2-1
CAWSVRLQGTTEAFF | TGTGCCTGGAGTGTAAGGTTACAGGGGACCACTGAAGCTTTCTTT | TRBV30 | TRBD1 | few | TRBJ1-1
CASSEPWGTGTYEQYF | TGTGCCAGCAGTGAACCCTGGGGGACAGGGACCTACGAGCAGTACTTC | TRBV25-1 | TRBD1 | many | TRBJ2-7
CASSPTSGGYEQYF | TGTGCCAGCAGTCCAACTAGCGGGGGCTACGAGCAGTACTTC | TRBV12-3/TRBV12-4 | TRBD2 | many | TRBJ2-7
CASSSPEGGIQETQYF | TGTGCCAGCAGCTCTCCCGAGGGGGGAATCCAAGAGACCCAGTACTTC | TRBV7-9 | NA | many | TRBJ2-5
CASSSFGEIRTGELFF | TGTGCCAGCAGTTCTTTCGGGGAGATTCGGACCGGGGAGCTGTTTTTT | TRBV12-3/TRBV12-4 | NA | many | TRBJ2-2
CASRPPGHGLYEQYF | TGTGCCAGCAGGCCTCCCGGACATGGTCTCTACGAGCAGTACTTC | TRBV2 | NA | many | TRBJ2-7
CASSLLAGGTDTQYF | TGTGCCAGCAGTCTCCTGGCGGGGGGGACAGATACGCAGTATTTT | TRBV6-5 | TRBD2 | many | TRBJ2-3
CASRPGDFTNEQFF | TGCGCCAGCAGGCCCGGGGACTTTACTAACGAGCAGTTCTTC | TRBV5-1 | NA | many | TRBJ2-1
CASSQVGGQYTDTQYF | TGTGCCAGCAGCCAAGTGGGCGGACAGTACACAGATACGCAGTATTTT | TRBV14 | NA | many | TRBJ2-3
CASSLVPATNEKLFF | TGCGCCAGCAGCTTGGTACCTGCAACTAATGAAAAACTGTTTTTT | TRBV5-1 | NA | many | TRBJ1-4
CASSYSARVSETQYF | TGTGCCAGCAGTTACTCGGCCAGGGTGTCAGAGACCCAGTACTTC | TRBV6-5 | NA | many | TRBJ2-5
CASSRIGGIADTQYF | TGTGCCAGCAGCCGCATCGGGGGAATTGCAGATACGCAGTATTTT | TRBV7-8 | NA | many | TRBJ2-3
CASSLSEGTLENTEAFF | TGTGCCAGCAGCTTAAGTGAGGGCACCCTAGAGAACACTGAAGCTTTCTTT | TRBV7-3 | NA | NA | TRBJ1-1
CSARIRGGPYEQYF | TGCAGTGCTAGGATCCGCGGGGGGCCCTACGAGCAGTACTTC | TRBV20-1 | TRBD2 | many | TRBJ2-7
CASIGAAETQYF | TGTGCCAGCATCGGGGCCGCCGAGACCCAGTACTTC | TRBV6-6 | NA | many | TRBJ2-5
CATSRERGPGTEAFF | TGTGCCACCAGCAGAGAGCGGGGGCCGGGGACTGAAGCTTTCTTT | TRBV15 | NA | many | TRBJ1-1
CAVRSTEAFF | TGTGCCGTCAGATCGACTGAAGCTTTCTTT | TRBV30 | NA | NA | TRBJ1-1
CASSDSLDLHGGAFF | TGTGCCAGCAGTGACTCCCTTGATTTGCACGGGGGGGCTTTCTTT | TRBV2 | NA | many | TRBJ1-1
CATSSEPLGALPTDTQYF | TGTGCCACCAGCAGTGAACCCTTGGGTGCGCTTCCCACAGATACGCAGTATTTT | TRBV15 | NA | NA | TRBJ2-3
CASRGQGATGANVLTF | TGTGCCAGCAGGGGACAGGGGGCGACTGGGGCCAACGTCCTGACTTTC | TRBV27 | TRBD1 | many | TRBJ2-6
CAISPQGLGGYTF | TGTGCCATCAGTCCCCAGGGCCTTGGCGGCTACACCTTC | TRBV10-3 | NA | NA | TRBJ1-2
CASSLTDTQYF | TGTGCCAGCAGCTTAACAGATACGCAGTATTTT | TRBV7-9 | NA | many | TRBJ2-3
CAISSTTSGSTDTQYF | TGTGCCATCAGTTCTACCACTAGCGGGAGCACAGATACGCAGTATTTT | TRBV10-3 | TRBD2 | many | TRBJ2-3
CASSLQSGVKNEQFF | TGTGCCAGCAGCTTACAGTCAGGGGTAAAAAATGAGCAGTTCTTC | TRBV7-8 | NA | NA | TRBJ2-1
CSARPTGDTEAFF | TGCAGTGCTCGGCCTACAGGGGATACTGAAGCTTTCTTT | TRBV20-1 | TRBD1 | many | TRBJ1-1
CASSPAGASYNEQFF | TGTGCCAGCAGTCCAGCGGGGGCCTCCTACAATGAGCAGTTCTTC | TRBV6-4 | TRBD2 | NA | TRBJ2-1
CSATGTGGYQPQHF | TGCAGTGCCACCGGGACAGGGGGCTATCAGCCCCAGCATTTT | TRBV20-1 | TRBD1 | many | TRBJ1-5
CASSPRTSGTTDTQYF | TGCGCCAGCAGCCCCCGGACTAGCGGGACCACAGATACGCAGTATTTT | TRBV5-1 | TRBD2 | many | TRBJ2-3
CASSLQSGGLGNEQYF | TGCGCCAGCAGCTTGCAGTCTGGAGGGCTTGGCAACGAGCAGTACTTC | TRBV5-1 | NA | NA | TRBJ2-7
CASSPFLGGYGYTF | TGTGCCAGCAGCCCATTCTTGGGGGGCTATGGCTACACCTTC | TRBV7-9 | NA | many | TRBJ1-2
CASILWNYEQYF | TGCGCCAGCATCTTATGGAATTACGAGCAGTACTTC | TRBV7-8 | NA | NA | TRBJ2-7
CASSGRGADTQYF | TGTGCCAGCAGTGGAAGGGGCGCAGATACGCAGTATTTT | TRBV2 | NA | many | TRBJ2-3
CASSSGGIVYNEQFF | TGTGCCAGCAGTTCAGGGGGTATCGTCTACAATGAGCAGTTCTTC | TRBV6-5 | TRBD1 | many | TRBJ2-1
CASSHRGTTGELFF | TGCGCCAGCAGCCACCGCGGAACAACCGGGGAGCTGTTTTTT | TRBV5-1 | NA | NA | TRBJ2-2
CSAASGGAADTQYF | TGCAGTGCTGCTAGCGGGGGGGCGGCAGATACGCAGTATTTT | TRBV20-1 | TRBD2 | medium-sized | TRBJ2-3
CASSQDSTGGTGELFF | TGCGCCAGCAGCCAAGACTCAACCGGGGGCACCGGGGAGCTGTTTTTT | TRBV4-1 | NA | NA | TRBJ2-2
CASSYFGGDYNEQFF | TGTGCCAGCAGTTACTTCGGGGGGGATTACAATGAGCAGTTCTTC | TRBV6-2/TRBV6-3 | TRBD2 | many | TRBJ2-1
CASSLVVGDTQVYNEQFF | TGTGCCAGCAGCTTAGTGGTCGGGGATACTCAGGTGTACAATGAGCAGTTCTTC | TRBV11-2 | NA | once | TRBJ2-1
CASRAAGGNYNEQFF | TGTGCCAGCAGAGCAGCGGGGGGGAACTACAATGAGCAGTTCTTC | TRBV7-3 | TRBD2 | NA | TRBJ2-1
CASSLLQGYGLDTQYF | TGTGCCAGCAGCTTGCTCCAGGGATATGGGTTGGATACGCAGTATTTT | TRBV7-9 | NA | many | TRBJ2-3
CASSLDPGSPLHF | TGTGCCAGCAGCTTAGACCCGGGTTCACCCCTCCACTTT | TRBV11-2 | NA | many | TRBJ1-6
CASSLASPYGYTF | TGCGCCAGCAGCTTGGCCTCACCCTATGGCTACACCTTC | TRBV5-1 | NA | NA | TRBJ1-2
CASRGTGGNTEAFF | TGTGCCAGCAGGGGGACAGGTGGTAACACTGAAGCTTTCTTT | TRBV2 | TRBD1 | many | TRBJ1-1
CASAIGDSPLHF | TGCGCCAGCGCCATAGGGGATTCACCCCTCCACTTT | TRBV5-1 | NA | many | TRBJ1-6
CASSRGTDEAFF | TGCGCCAGCAGCCGAGGGACAGACGAAGCTTTCTTT | TRBV4-1 | TRBD1 | NA | TRBJ1-1
CASSYSGAGQETQYF | TGTGCCAGCAGTTACTCCGGCGCAGGCCAAGAGACCCAGTACTTC | TRBV6-5 | NA | many | TRBJ2-5
CASSYPEEEGSYEQYF | TGTGCCAGCAGTTACCCCGAGGAGGAAGGGTCCTACGAGCAGTACTTC | TRBV6-6 | NA | many | TRBJ2-7
CASSEGMSYEQYF | TGTGCCAGCAGTGAGGGAATGTCCTACGAGCAGTACTTC | TRBV2 | NA | many | TRBJ2-7
CASSRTSGGIDTQYF | TGTGCCAGCAGCCGGACTAGCGGGGGGATAGATACGCAGTATTTT | TRBV7-7 | TRBD2 | NA | TRBJ2-3
CASSPGTGDGNTEAFF | TGTGCCAGCAGCCCCGGGACAGGGGATGGGAACACTGAAGCTTTCTTT | TRBV9 | TRBD1 | many | TRBJ1-1